A single TCR beta chain is shown here with its context. The antigen is undetermined. These data originate in a study of OX40 agonist ivuxolimab in advanced cancers. Study observations and caveats: At 0.1 to 3.0 mg/kg and by week 6, clonal expansion occurred in CD4+ and CD8+ blood T cells.

Here immunoSEQ multiplex PCR was the method, and the copy in TCRdb shows in-frame clones only, minus some. Seen here are tens of thousands of clones, approximately 80% observed once, and the top ten hold about 2.1%. V lost 1 base and J 5 bases, leaving 9 bases between the germline ends. Germline CDR1 is SGHDT and CDR2 is YYEEEE. CDR3 size: 13 residues. The sequencing here drew on CD4+ or CD8+ T cells sorted from blood, taken in a trial of the OX40 agonist ivuxolimab. This receptor was obtained from an adult with an advanced solid tumor such as melanoma, head and neck, liver or kidney cancer. The rearrangement uses TRBV5-6 and TRBJ2-5; TRBD2 is a possible D gene (5 bases). CDR3 DNA: TGTGCCAGCAGCTTGCGGGGTGCGGAGACCCAGTACTTC. Translating gives CASSLRGAETQYF. The full variable domain, in which reference TRBV5-6 and TRBJ2-5 provide the parts outside the CDR3, is DAGVTQSPTHLIKTRGQQVTLRCSPKSGHDTVSWYQQALGQGPQFIFQYYEEEERQRGNFPDRFSGHQFPNYSSELNVNALLLGDSALYLCASSLRGAETQYFGPGTRLLVL.